These T cell receptor beta chains were read from a single sample in a study of T-cell memory formation after mild COVID-19. MiXCR, run by TCRdb on the 5' RACE reads, gives a single entry per CDR3 protein. The repertoire holds roughly 240,000 distinct CDR3 sequences, with roughly 15% as singletons. The sequenced sample consisted of PBMCs or a T cell subset sorted from them (not recorded which). All receptors derive from a man younger than 35 who had mild COVID-19 (a few samples of this study predate the infection). Cell type and time point are not known. Each CDR3 is given with its conserved first and last residue. The D gene is left open where the match is weak. A row's size may be missing; if present it is once, few, many or a size class.

TRBV4-1	TRBJ2-3	TRBD1	many	TGCGCCAGCATGTCAGGGGGCGAGTCAGATACGCAGTATTTT	CASMSGGESDTQYF
TRBV7-9	TRBJ2-5	TRBD1	.	TGTGCCAGCAGCTTAGTGGCAGGGGGCGAGGAGACCCAGTACTTC	CASSLVAGGEETQYF
TRBV15	TRBJ2-2	TRBD1	.	TGTGCCACCAGCAGAGTACTAGGACAGGGGGCCGGGGAGCTGTTTTTT	CATSRVLGQGAGELFF
TRBV29-1	TRBJ2-5	.	.	TGCAGCCTCCGGGGGAACCAAGAGACCCAGTACTTC	CSLRGNQETQYF
TRBV20-1	TRBJ2-5	.	few	TGCAGTGCTCAACGGACAGCGTCTACGATCCAAGAGACCCAGTACTTC	CSAQRTASTIQETQYF
TRBV7-2	TRBJ1-1	TRBD1	few	TGTGCCAGCAGTTACAGGGGTCAGAACACTGAAGCTTTCTTT	CASSYRGQNTEAFF
TRBV7-2	TRBJ2-6	.	.	TGTGCCAGCAGCTCCACCAGCTCTGGGGCCAACGTCCTGACTTTC	CASSSTSSGANVLTF
TRBV24-1	TRBJ2-1	TRBD2	.	TGTGCCACACGGCGGGGGGCCGACAATGAGCAGTTCTTC	CATRRGADNEQFF
TRBV7-9	TRBJ1-1	.	.	TGTGCCAGCAGCGTAGGGAGGGAGAACACTGAAGCTTTCTTT	CASSVGRENTEAFF
TRBV5-1	TRBJ2-5	.	few	TGCGCCAGCAGCCCTCTACAGGGTTCTGAGACCCAGTACTTC	CASSPLQGSETQYF
TRBV6-5	TRBJ1-3	TRBD1	.	TGTGCCAGCAGTTACGCGACAGGGCTCCCTGGAAACACCATATATTTT	CASSYATGLPGNTIYF
TRBV6-2/TRBV6-3	TRBJ1-2	TRBD1	.	TGTGCCAGCACCGTAACGGAGACAGGGTTTTATGGCTACACCTTC	CASTVTETGFYGYTF
TRBV6-5	TRBJ2-7	.	.	TGTGCCAGCAGCCACCCCAATTCCTACGAGCAGTACTTC	CASSHPNSYEQYF
TRBV6-5	TRBJ2-2	TRBD1	few	TGTGCCAGCAGTAGTCCGGACAGGGGGTTGACCGGGGAGCTGTTTTTT	CASSSPDRGLTGELFF
TRBV5-1	TRBJ2-7	TRBD2	few	TGCGCCAGCAGCCCGGGGGGGGCCCCCTACGAGCAGTACTTC	CASSPGGAPYEQYF
TRBV6-2/TRBV6-3	TRBJ1-5	.	few	TGTGCCAGCAGGACCGATTCGTTTCAGCCCCAGCATTTT	CASRTDSFQPQHF
TRBV6-1	TRBJ2-1	TRBD1	many	TGTGCCAGCAGTCCGGGACAGGGCTACAATGAGCAGTTCTTC	CASSPGQGYNEQFF
TRBV6-2/TRBV6-3	TRBJ2-2	.	.	TGTGCCAGCAGTCCCCGCCAGGGCCTAAGTATAGCCGGGGAGCTGTTTTTT	CASSPRQGLSIAGELFF
TRBV9	TRBJ2-2	TRBD2	.	TGTGCCAGCAGCGATAGCGGGGGGGCATCCGGGGAGCTGTTTTTT	CASSDSGGASGELFF